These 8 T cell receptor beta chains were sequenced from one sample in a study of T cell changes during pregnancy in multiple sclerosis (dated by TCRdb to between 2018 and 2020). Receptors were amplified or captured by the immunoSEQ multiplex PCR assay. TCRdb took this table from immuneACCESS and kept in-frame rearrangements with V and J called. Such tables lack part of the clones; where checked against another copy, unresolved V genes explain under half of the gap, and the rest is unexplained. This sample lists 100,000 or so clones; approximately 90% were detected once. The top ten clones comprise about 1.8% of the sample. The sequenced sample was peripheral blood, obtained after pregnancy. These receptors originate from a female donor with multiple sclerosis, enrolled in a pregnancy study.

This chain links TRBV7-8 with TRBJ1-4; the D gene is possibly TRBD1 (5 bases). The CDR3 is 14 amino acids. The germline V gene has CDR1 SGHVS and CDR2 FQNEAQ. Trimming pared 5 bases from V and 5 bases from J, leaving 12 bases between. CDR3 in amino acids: CASSPRQLNEKLFF. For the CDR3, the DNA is TGTGCCAGCAGCCCCCGACAGCTGAATGAAAAACTGTTTTTT.

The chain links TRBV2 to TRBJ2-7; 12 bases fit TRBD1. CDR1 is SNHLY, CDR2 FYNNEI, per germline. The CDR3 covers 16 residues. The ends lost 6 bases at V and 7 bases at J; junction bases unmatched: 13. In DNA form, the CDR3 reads TGTGCCAGCAGACCCTACCGGGACAGGGGGCGGCTTGAGCAGTACTTC. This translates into CASRPYRDRGRLEQYF. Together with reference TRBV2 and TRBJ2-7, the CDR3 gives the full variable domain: EPEVTQTPSHQVTQMGQEVILRCVPISNHLYFYWYRQILGQKVEFLVSFYNNEISEKSEIFDDQFSVERPDGSNFTLKIRSTKLEDSAMYFCASRPYRDRGRLEQYFGPGTRLTVT.

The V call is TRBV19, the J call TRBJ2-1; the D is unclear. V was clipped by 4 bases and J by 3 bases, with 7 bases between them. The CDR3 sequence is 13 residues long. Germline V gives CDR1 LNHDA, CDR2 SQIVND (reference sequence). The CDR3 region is CASSKRVYNEQFF. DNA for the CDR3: TGTGCCAGTAGTAAACGGGTCTACAATGAGCAGTTCTTC.

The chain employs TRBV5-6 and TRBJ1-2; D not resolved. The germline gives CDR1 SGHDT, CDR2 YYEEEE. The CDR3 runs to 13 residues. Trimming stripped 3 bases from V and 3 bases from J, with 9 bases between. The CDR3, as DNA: TGTGCCAGCAGCTCACGGGTCGACTATGGCTACACCTTC. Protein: CASSSRVDYGYTF.

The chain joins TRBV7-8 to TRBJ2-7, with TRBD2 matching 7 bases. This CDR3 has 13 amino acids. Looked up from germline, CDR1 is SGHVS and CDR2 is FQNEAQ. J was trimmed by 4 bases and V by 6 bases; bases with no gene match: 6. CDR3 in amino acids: CASSSRGRYEQYF. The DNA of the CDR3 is TGTGCCAGCAGTAGTCGCGGGAGATACGAGCAGTACTTC.

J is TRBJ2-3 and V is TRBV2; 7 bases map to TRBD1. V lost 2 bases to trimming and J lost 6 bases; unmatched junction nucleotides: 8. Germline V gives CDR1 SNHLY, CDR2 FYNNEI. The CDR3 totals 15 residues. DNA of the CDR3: TGTGCCAGCAGTGAACTAACAGGGGCCTGGGATACGCAGTATTTT. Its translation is CASSELTGAWDTQYF.

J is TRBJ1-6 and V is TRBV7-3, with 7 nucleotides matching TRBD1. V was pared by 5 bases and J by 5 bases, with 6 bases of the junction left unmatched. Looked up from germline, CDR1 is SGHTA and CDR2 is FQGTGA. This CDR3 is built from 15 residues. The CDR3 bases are TGTGCCAGCAGCCCCAGACAGGGCCATAATTCACCCCTCCACTTT. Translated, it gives CASSPRQGHNSPLHF.

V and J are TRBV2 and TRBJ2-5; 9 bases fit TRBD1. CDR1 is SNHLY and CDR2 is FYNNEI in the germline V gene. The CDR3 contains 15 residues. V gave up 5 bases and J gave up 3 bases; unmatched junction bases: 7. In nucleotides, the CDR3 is TGTGCCAGCAGTTGGGGACAGGGATTAGAAGAGACCCAGTACTTC. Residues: CASSWGQGLEETQYF.